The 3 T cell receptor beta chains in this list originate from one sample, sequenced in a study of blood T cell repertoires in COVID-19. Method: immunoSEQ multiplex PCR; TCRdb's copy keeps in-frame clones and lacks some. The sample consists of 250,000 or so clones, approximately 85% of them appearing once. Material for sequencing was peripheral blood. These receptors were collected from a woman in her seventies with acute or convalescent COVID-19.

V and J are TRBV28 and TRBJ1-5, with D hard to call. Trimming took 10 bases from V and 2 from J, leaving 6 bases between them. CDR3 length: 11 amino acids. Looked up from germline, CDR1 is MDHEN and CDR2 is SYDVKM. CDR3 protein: CATEGNQPQHF. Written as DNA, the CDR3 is TGTGCCACAGAGGGCAATCAGCCCCAGCATTTT.

DNA of the CDR3: TGTGCCAGCAGTACCAGCTCCTATAATTCACCCCTCCACTTT. This translates into CASSTSSYNSPLHF. The rearrangement links TRBV6-4 to TRBJ1-6; D uncertain. From germline, CDR1 is MRHNA and CDR2 SNTAGT. With 5 bases removed from V and 0 bases from J, the gap between germline ends came to 5 bases. The CDR3 consists of 14 residues.

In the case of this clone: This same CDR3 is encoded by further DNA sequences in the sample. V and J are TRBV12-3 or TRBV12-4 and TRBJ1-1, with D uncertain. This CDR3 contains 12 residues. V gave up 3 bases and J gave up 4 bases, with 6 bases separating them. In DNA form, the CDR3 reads TGTGCCAGCAGTTTTTCGGGCACTGAAGCTTTCTTT. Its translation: CASSFSGTEAFF.